The source of this TCR beta chain is a study of blood T cell repertoires in COVID-19 (dated by TCRdb to 2020 to 2021). Background on the whole study: Samples covering the acute and convalescent phases of COVID-19 were provided by collaborators in the United States, Italy and Spain. The prospective study material was composed of cDNA or gDNA derived from T cells, B-cell-depleted T cells, or PBMCs. A de-identified subject ID, COVID-19 status, age in years and sex were almost always included in the sample metadata. Subjects who had been exposed to COVID-19, were actively infected with it, or had recovered from it provided the deeply sampled blood TCRbeta repertoires that made up the dataset. Where available, HLA class I and class II types were obtained from metadata supplied by the sample provider rather than from assay-based typing. The repertoires were released in a freely available public database intended as a resource for research on the immune response to SARS-CoV-2. Samples came from the ongoing ImmuneRACE study (first 160 participants) plus 1,254 subjects from 6 global collaborators.

Collaborating institutions collected whole blood in K2EDTA tubes following their own protocols. For TCRbeta analysis, collaborator samples were shipped as frozen whole blood, as isolated PBMCs, or as DNA extracted from either sample type. TCRbeta CDR3 regions were amplified from genomic DNA using the immunoSEQ Assay, a bias-controlled multiplex PCR. On the study's bioinformatics: The number of nucleated cells in each sample was estimated by amplification of reference gene primers within the assay. Sequence reads were collapsed and filtered to measure the absolute abundance of every unique TCRbeta CDR3 rearrangement. For each sample, productive Simpson clonality was calculated as the square root of Simpson's diversity index across productive rearrangements. TCRdb stores this immuneACCESS table with in-frame sequences only. Part of the clones is absent; in the studies checked, under half of the shortfall reflects unresolved V genes, and no reason is known for the rest. V, J and clone size were drawn from that table, and D and trimming were deduced from the DNA. In this sample the table shows under 200,000 clones, more than 80% of which occur a single time. Together, the top ten hold approximately 0.56% of the sample.

As concerns this clone: The antigen it binds to is not known. No qualities accompany the bases; no much larger clone lies one base away.

The study at large found these results: The amount of clinical and demographic metadata varied by source and participant and was provided uncurated.

Spanning cysteine to phenylalanine, the CDR3 consists of 17 amino acids. Just the 51-base CDR3 DNA is kept, in frame starting at base 1. From a lookup of the germline V gene, CDR1 and CDR2 are MDHEN and SYDVKM. V is pared back by 1 base and J by 5 bases, with 20 bases lying between the germline termini. Recombination linked TRBV28 to TRBJ1-2; confidence is insufficient to name the D gene. The clonotype comes from a man in his fifties with acute or convalescent COVID-19. The sequenced material came from peripheral blood. The CDR3 protein: CASSLSNPAGSVYGYTF. The DNA reads TGTGCCAGCAGTTTATCTAACCCAGCAGGCTCGGTTTATGGCTACACCTTC.